Below, 16 T cell receptor beta chains from the same sample are listed, as sequenced in a study of T cells after yellow fever vaccination. TCRdb analysed the 5' RACE reads with MiXCR anew, one entry per CDR3 protein. The repertoire holds approximately 160,000 distinct CDR3 sequences, with approximately 10% as singletons. The source material was CD8+ T cells sorted from PBMCs, sampled 45 days after the yellow fever booster vaccination. These receptors originate from a man younger than 30 who received the YFV17D yellow fever vaccine.

This clonotype has just a few counts. V and J are TRBV5-5 and TRBJ2-1; the D is unclear. The V and J ends lost 4 bases and 2 bases respectively, with 7 bases between them. The CDR3 has 13 residues. Germline V gives CDR1 SGHKS, CDR2 YYEKEE (reference sequence). The CDR3 DNA follows: TGTGCCAGCAGCCAGACAACCTACAATGAGCAGTTCTTC. This sequence encodes CASSQTTYNEQFF.

The V and J genes are TRBV4-3 and TRBJ2-4; unclear D gene. This CDR3 comprises 13 residues. Germline V gene lookup returns CDR1 LGHNA and CDR2 YSLEER. V was trimmed by 4 bases and J by 7 bases, leaving 11 bases between them. This CDR3 is CASSRLQGNIQYF. The CDR3 DNA reads as TGCGCCAGCAGCCGCCTACAAGGGAACATTCAGTACTTC.

This clonotype was counted many times. This rearrangement joins TRBV7-9 to TRBJ2-2; D is ambiguous. V dropped 2 bases and J dropped 6 bases, with 13 bases sitting between them. CDR1 is SEHNR and CDR2 is FQNEAQ in the germline V gene (reference sequence). CDR3 length: 15 amino acids. CDR3 loop: CASSLLSTHSGELFF. CDR3 sequence (DNA): TGTGCCAGCAGCTTATTGTCTACGCATTCCGGGGAGCTGTTTTTT.

The rearrangement joins TRBV19 to TRBJ1-1; D unresolved. The CDR3 covers 12 residues. Trimming pared 3 bases from V and 2 bases from J, leaving 4 bases between. Per the germline V gene, CDR1 is LNHDA and CDR2 is SQIVND (reference sequence). As DNA, the CDR3 is TGTGCCAGTAGTATGGGTAACACTGAAGCTTTCTTT. Protein sequence: CASSMGNTEAFF. The full variable domain, its missing parts supplied by reference TRBV19 and TRBJ1-1, is DGGITQSPKYLFRKEGQNVTLSCEQNLNHDAMYWYRQDPGQGLRLIYYSQIVNDFQKGDIAEGYSVSREKKESFPLTVTSAQKNPTAFYLCASSMGNTEAFFGQGTRLTVV.

The V gene is TRBV11-3, the J gene TRBJ2-3; D is ambiguous. Trimming stripped 5 bases from V and 4 bases from J, with 7 bases between. CDR3 length equals 12 residues. Germline assignment: CDR1 SGHNT and CDR2 YENEEA. CDR3 nucleotides: TGTGCCAGCAGCATGAGCTCAGATACGCAGTATTTT. Translated, it gives CASSMSSDTQYF.

This clonotype has only a few counts. The chain carries TRBV10-2 and TRBJ2-1; TRBD1 agrees at 7 bases. Germline trimming cut 4 bases from V and 4 bases from J; bases unmatched to any gene: 7. Germline V gene data show CDR1 as WSHSY and CDR2 as SAAADI. The CDR3 is 15 residues long. The CDR3 protein is CASSGRTGRYNEQFF. CDR3 DNA: TGCGCCAGCAGTGGGAGGACAGGAAGGTACAATGAGCAGTTCTTC.

The J gene is TRBJ2-1, the V gene TRBV4-1; maybe TRBD2 (6 bases). V lost 1 base and J 5 bases, leaving 18 bases between the germline ends. This CDR3 spans 17 amino acids. Germline loops: CDR1 MGHRA, CDR2 YSYEKL. The CDR3 DNA follows: TGCGCCAGCAGCCAAGCCGGTGCAGGACTAAAGAACAATGAGCAGTTCTTC. Residues: CASSQAGAGLKNNEQFF.

This chain connects TRBV5-8 to TRBJ2-7; possibly TRBD1 for D (5 bases). Per germline, CDR1 SGHTS and CDR2 YDEGEE. V was pared by 2 bases and J by 2 bases, with 8 bases between. The CDR3 contains 13 residues. CDR3 DNA: TGTGCCAGCAGCTTAAGGGGAACCTACGAGCAGTACGTC. Its protein product is CASSLRGTYEQYV.

This clonotype was recorded a few times. The gene calls are TRBV3-1 and TRBJ2-7, with a tentative D call TRBD1 (6 bases). The CDR3 has 15 amino acids. V was cut by 1 base and J by 1 base, with 11 bases left in between. Germline CDR1 and CDR2: LGHDT and YNNKEL (reference sequence). The CDR3 region is CASSQVGRGSYEQYF. In DNA, the CDR3 is TGTGCCAGCAGCCAAGTAGGCAGGGGATCCTACGAGCAGTACTTC.

This clonotype turned up a few times. This CDR3 reads CASSYKDGNTEAFF. In DNA, the CDR3 is TGTGCCAGCAGTTATAAGGACGGGAACACTGAAGCTTTCTTT. The chain carries TRBV6-2 or TRBV6-3 and TRBJ1-1, with D unclear. Germline loops: CDR1 MNHEY, CDR2 SVGEGT. Trimming took 3 bases from V and 1 from J, leaving 9 bases between them. This CDR3 comprises 14 residues.

The chain links TRBV11-3 to TRBJ2-3, with TRBD2 matching over 7 bases. The CDR3 is 14 residues long. Trimming cost V 5 bases and J 2 bases; bases outside gene matches: 4. Germline assignment: CDR1 SGHNT and CDR2 YENEEA. The CDR3 DNA reads TGTGCCAGCAGCCCCCGGGACTACACAGATACGCAGTATTTT. Its translation is CASSPRDYTDTQYF. Looking up the rest from reference TRBV11-3 and TRBJ2-3 gives the full variable domain: EAGVVQSPRYKIIEKKQPVAFWCNPISGHNTLYWYLQNLGQGPELLIRYENEEAVDDSQLPKDRFSAERLKGVDSTLKIQPAELGDSAVYLCASSPRDYTDTQYFGPGTRLTVL.

This chain connects TRBV12-3 or TRBV12-4 to TRBJ2-1, with TRBD2 identical over 10 bases. The V and J ends lost 8 bases and 0 bases, in that order; junction bases with no gene match: 4. This CDR3 is built from 15 residues. DNA for the CDR3: TGTGCCAGCGGCTTAGCGGGGGGCTCCTACAATGAGCAGTTCTTC. Amino acids: CASGLAGGSYNEQFF.

This clonotype was counted between two and nine times. The CDR3 protein is CASSGLADTDTQYF. The DNA for the CDR3 is TGTGCCAGCAGCGGACTAGCGGACACAGATACGCAGTATTTT. The chain is built from TRBV12-3 or TRBV12-4 and TRBJ2-3; TRBD2 aligns across 10 bases. The V segment lost 6 bases and the J segment 2 bases; nucleotides outside the gene matches: 2. The CDR3 totals 14 residues.

This clonotype was picked up a small number of times. The gene calls are TRBV27 and TRBJ2-7, with D tentatively TRBD1 (6 bases). This CDR3 contains 17 residues. Germline V gene sequence: CDR1 MNHEY, CDR2 SMNVEV (reference sequence). V was clipped by 6 bases and J by 6 bases, with 27 bases between them. The CDR3 spells CASSHSPWQGTLREQYV. DNA of the CDR3: TGTGCCAGCAGCCACTCCCCGTGGCAGGGGACCTTACGCGAGCAGTACGTC.

This clonotype showed up just a few times. The chain carries TRBV7-2 and TRBJ1-6; TRBD1 might be the D (5 bases). V shed 6 bases and J shed 8 bases, with 5 bases lying between them. From germline, CDR1 is SGHTA and CDR2 FQGNSA. The CDR3 runs to 11 residues. CDR3 residues: CASRGDSPLHF. CDR3 in DNA: TGTGCCAGCAGGGGGGATTCACCCCTCCACTTT. The full variable domain, in which reference TRBV7-2 and TRBJ1-6 provide the parts outside the CDR3, is GAGVSQSPSNKVTEKGKDVELRCDPISGHTALYWYRQSLGQGLEFLIYFQGNSAPDKSGLPSDRFSAERTGGSVSTLTIQRTQQEDSAVYLCASRGDSPLHFGNGTRLTVT.

For the CDR3, the DNA is TGTGCCAGCAGTTATGTGTCTCCTGGGCTGAGCTCCTACAATGAGCAGTTCTTC. Amino acids: CASSYVSPGLSSYNEQFF. The chain is built from TRBV6-2 or TRBV6-3 and TRBJ2-1, with unresolved D. The CDR3 consists of 18 residues. CDR1 is MNHEY and CDR2 is SVGEGT in the germline V gene. V shed 3 bases and J shed 0 bases, with 18 bases lying between them.